This TCR beta chain was sequenced for a study of read filtering for tumor transcriptome and immune sequencing (TCRdb year 2020). A note on the overall study: The cohort was composed of approximately 16 male and 11 to 15 female patients, with a mean age of approximately 66 years and an age range of roughly 45 to 80. By revised international staging, eight or nine patients were R-ISS I, around 15 were R-ISS II and over 5 were R-ISS III. TCR repertoires obtained by targeted immune repertoire sequencing and by bulk whole-transcriptome sequencing performed on the same bone marrow samples were compared. One main goal was a read-filtering strategy for immune repertoire data, in particular deciding whether clonotypes backed by only one read should be removed. TCR-region mapped reads per sample ranged from about 4.05 to 11 million with IR-seq versus only roughly 80 to 1273 with RNA-seq. After DNase treatment, whole-transcriptome libraries were prepared using the TruSeq RNA Access Library Prep Kit.

Points the paper makes about the study in general: The sorted CD138-negative fraction was composed of a mixed bone marrow immune population rather than of purified T cells. The correlation between IR-seq and RNA-seq shared clonotype proportions rose when single-read clonotypes were removed. Single-read clonotypes made up roughly 80% of clonotypes but only about 4% of total reads in IR-seq, compared with just under 75% of clonotypes and 40% to 55% of reads in RNA-seq. Compared with RNA-seq, IR-seq captured clonotypes at much higher depth and more reliably, and a smaller IR-seq throughput was enough to identify most shared clonotypes.

Starting from 400 ng RNA, TCR libraries were constructed with the Immunoverse kit using molecular barcoded adaptors that cover the alpha/delta and beta/gamma chains. TCR library preparation used the same RNA that was used for transcriptome sequencing. An Illumina HiSeq 4000 with 2 x 150 cycles was used to sequence the TCR libraries. In the original analysis: Using MiXCR, which included quality filtering and error correction, TCR reads were aligned to human V, D, J and C references and then assembled into CDR3 clonotypes. The tcR package in R was used to analyze clonotype counts and gene usage diversity. For inspection of raw mapping reads, RNA-seq reads were mapped by STAR aligner version 2.5.3a onto GRCh37 of the human genome. To test how sequencing depth affects detected clonotypes, IR-seq fastq files were randomly downsampled with Seqtk 1.3. TCRdb trimmed the raw reads at Q25, called clones with MiXCR and kept productive beta chains. Records with the same CDR3 protein are collapsed into one entry carrying the most frequent genes and DNA. TCRdb, not the authors, supplied the V and J calls. For this sample there are some 130,000 distinct CDR3 sequences; 10% to 15% appear just once. Approximately 10% of the sample is held by the ten biggest clonotypes.

V and J lose 7 bases and 2 bases, and a span of 10 bases separates them. Including cysteine and phenylalanine, the CDR3 has 13 amino acids. The sequence is cut down to CDR3 DNA, 39 bases in frame from base 1. The germline V gene provides CDR1 SGHAT and CDR2 FQNNGV. This clonotype appeared many times. There is no known antigen for this receptor. No much larger clonotype is one base removed from it; base qualities were not supplied. Each patient had bone marrow sampled at the time of active disease. Ficoll-Hypaque density gradient centrifugation was used to isolate the bone marrow mononuclear cells. CD138-negative cells were obtained by negative selection after labeling with CD138 magnetic microbeads on a MACS separator, removing myeloma plasma cells. The purity of the isolated cells was checked by flow cytometry with CD138 antibodies on an Attune NxT. TRIzol reagent was used to extract total RNA, which was then quantified with a NanoDrop spectrophotometer. For each patient, paired RNA-seq and IR-seq were run on the CD138-negative bone marrow sample from that patient.

The rearrangement combines TRBV11-2 with TRBJ2-3; 6 matching bases give a weak D call of TRBD2. The sample was a population of CD138-negative cells sorted from bone marrow. The label giving this sample's cell subset or site can be read as: bone marrow mononuclear cells depleted of CD138+ plasma/myeloma cells by negative magnetic selection. The sequence derives from a donor at least 40 years old with multiple myeloma. The nucleotide sequence reads as follows: TGTGCCAGCACCGGGACTTCCACAGATACGCAGTATTTT. This yields the protein CASTGTSTDTQYF.